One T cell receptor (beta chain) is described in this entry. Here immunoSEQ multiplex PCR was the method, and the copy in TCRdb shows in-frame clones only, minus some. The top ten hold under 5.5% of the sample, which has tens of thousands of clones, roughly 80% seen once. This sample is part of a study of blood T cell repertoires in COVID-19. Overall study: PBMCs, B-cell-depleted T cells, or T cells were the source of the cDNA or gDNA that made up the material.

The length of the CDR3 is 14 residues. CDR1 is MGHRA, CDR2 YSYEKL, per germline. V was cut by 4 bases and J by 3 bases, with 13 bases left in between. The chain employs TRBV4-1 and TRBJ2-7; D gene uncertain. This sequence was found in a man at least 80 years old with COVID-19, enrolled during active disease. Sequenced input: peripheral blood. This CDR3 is CASSPGLLSYEQYF. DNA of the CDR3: TGCGCCAGCAGCCCAGGTCTTTTGAGCTACGAGCAGTACTTC.